Below, one T cell receptor beta chain is given with its context. Germline lookup yields CDR1 LGHNA and CDR2 YNFKEQ. CDR3 length: 15 residues. The ends were cut back, 1 base at V and 2 bases at J, with 12 bases in the middle. The data originate from a study of blood T cell repertoires in COVID-19. About the study: Acute and convalescent COVID-19 specimens originated in the United States, Italy and Spain.

TCRdb's copy holds only in-frame clones and misses some; the assay was immunoSEQ multiplex PCR. The data show under 200,000 clones, 80% to 85% seen once. The receptor's source is a human donor with acute or convalescent COVID-19. The donor label of this sample is uncertain. Material: peripheral blood. The chain uses TRBV4-2 and TRBJ2-7; D gene uncertain. CDR3 sequence: CASSQAVTATYEQYF. CDR3 DNA sequence: TGTGCCAGCAGCCAAGCGGTTACAGCAACCTACGAGCAGTACTTC.